Below are 19 T cell receptor beta chains sequenced from a single sample in a study of OX40 agonist ivuxolimab in advanced cancers. Library preparation employed the immunoSEQ multiplex PCR assay. TCRdb obtained this table from immuneACCESS and retained in-frame rearrangements with V and J assigned. These tables miss some clones; where compared with another copy, unresolved V genes account for less than half of the shortfall, and the remainder is unexplained. The sample yields 80,000 or so clones; more than 85% were counted once. The ten largest clonotypes hold approximately 8.4% of the sample. The source material was CD4+ or CD8+ T cells sorted from blood, sampled in a trial of the OX40 agonist ivuxolimab. All receptors come from an adult with an advanced solid tumor such as melanoma, head and neck, liver or kidney cancer.

This chain joins TRBV7-2 and TRBJ2-5, with D uncertain. V was pared by 4 bases and J by 4 bases, with 4 bases between. The CDR3 has 11 residues. The germline CDR1 and CDR2 sequences are SGHTA and FQGNSA. The CDR3 DNA sequence: TGTGCCAGCAGCTCCCGAGAGACCCAGTACTTC. This sequence encodes CASSSRETQYF. The full variable domain, its missing parts supplied by reference TRBV7-2 and TRBJ2-5, is GAGVSQSPSNKVTEKGKDVELRCDPISGHTALYWYRQSLGQGLEFLIYFQGNSAPDKSGLPSDRFSAERTGGSVSTLTIQRTQQEDSAVYLCASSSRETQYFGPGTRLLVL.

The V gene is TRBV7-3, the J gene TRBJ2-2; TRBD1 agrees at 9 bases. Germline V CDR1 and CDR2: SGHTA, FQGTGA. V was pared by 1 base and J by 7 bases, with 4 bases of the junction left unmatched. The CDR3 length is 15 residues. The chain's CDR3 is CASSLKGQGGGELFF. The DNA of the CDR3 is TGTGCCAGCAGCTTAAAGGGACAGGGCGGCGGGGAGCTGTTTTTT.

About this clone itself: At one end, the junction sequence differs from germline, possibly due to a read error. V usage is TRBV6-1 and J usage is TRBJ2-7, with TRBD2 matching 12 bases. CDR1 and CDR2 from the germline V gene are MNHNS and SASEGT. There are 17 residues in the CDR3. Here the CDR3 DNA reads TGTGCCATCAGTGGCCCCACTAGCGGGAGGCCCGCCTACGAGCAGTACTTC. This codes for CAISGPTSGRPAYEQYF.

V and J are TRBV6-1 and TRBJ1-3; D gene unclear. Germline CDR1 is MNHNS and CDR2 is SASEGT. The CDR3 is 14 residues long. V dropped 3 bases and J dropped 1 base, with 7 bases sitting between them. In DNA, the CDR3 is TGTGCCAGCAGTGAGTCTGGGTCTGGAAACACCATATATTTT. This codes for CASSESGSGNTIYF.

This chain uses TRBV19 with TRBJ1-3; D possibly corresponds to TRBD1 (5 bases). Germline CDR1 LNHDA, CDR2 SQIVND (reference sequence). The length of the CDR3 is 12 residues. V was trimmed by 3 bases and J by 8 bases, leaving 8 bases between them. The CDR3 reads CASSMGEYTIYF. The CDR3 DNA is TGTGCCAGTAGTATGGGGGAGTACACCATATATTTT.

The V and J genes are TRBV28 and TRBJ1-4, with no clear D. The ends were cut back, 3 bases at V and 8 bases at J, with 10 bases in the middle. Germline V lookup: CDR1 MDHEN, CDR2 SYDVKM. The CDR3 totals 13 residues. The CDR3 bases are TGTGCCAGCAGTTTCAACGGACCAGAAAAACTGTTTTTT. Translated: CASSFNGPEKLFF.

Comments on this clone: A read error may account for a junction end that differs from germline. The chain couples TRBV28 to TRBJ2-7; the match to TRBD1 covers 7 bases. Germline CDR1 reads MDHEN; CDR2 reads SYDVKM. The length of the CDR3 is 12 residues. The CDR3 loop reads CASSFSDRVISF. The CDR3 region has the DNA TGTGCCAGCAGTTTCTCAGACAGGGTCATCTCCTTC.

V gene TRBV6-5 combines with J gene TRBJ2-7; D may be TRBD1 (6 bases). Trimming removed 0 bases from V and 0 bases from J, with 9 bases in between. This CDR3 has 15 residues. Germline loops: CDR1 MNHEY, CDR2 SVGAGI. DNA for the CDR3: TGTGCCAGCAGTTACTCGAGGGGGAGCTCCTACGAGCAGTACTTC. This translates into CASSYSRGSSYEQYF.

The V call is TRBV5-1, the J call TRBJ2-7; D is unclear. Germline assignment: CDR1 SGHRS and CDR2 YFSETQ. The CDR3 covers 13 residues. V dropped 0 bases and J dropped 3 bases, with 7 bases sitting between them. The CDR3 sequence is CASSLAAGYEQYF. DNA of the CDR3: TGCGCCAGCAGCTTGGCTGCAGGCTACGAGCAGTACTTC.

The rearrangement uses TRBV6-1 and TRBJ1-4, with D possibly TRBD1 on 5 matching bases. CDR1 is MNHNS, CDR2 SASEGT, per germline. This CDR3 has 14 amino acids. V lost 0 bases to trimming and J lost 9 bases, with 11 bases between them. Here the CDR3 DNA reads TGTGCCAGCAGTGAAGCGGGGACGCCTCAAAAACTGTTTTTT. The encoded protein is CASSEAGTPQKLFF.

The chain has TRBV9 and TRBJ1-6; D not resolved. The ends were cut back, 7 bases at V and 4 bases at J, with 6 bases in the middle. Germline V lookup: CDR1 SGDLS, CDR2 YYNGEE. This CDR3 contains 12 residues. CDR3 amino acids: CASGGYNSPLHF. In nucleotides, the CDR3 is TGTGCCAGCGGCGGTTATAATTCACCCCTCCACTTT.

The rearrangement links TRBV30 to TRBJ1-5; D is possibly TRBD1 (5 bases). CDR1 and CDR2 (germline): GTSNPN, SVGIG (reference sequence). The CDR3 length is 14 residues. V was clipped by 7 bases and J by 3 bases, with 16 bases between them. CDR3 protein: CASSRPGLNQPQHF. In DNA, the CDR3 is TGTGCCTCCTCTCGGCCGGGGCTCAATCAGCCCCAGCATTTT.

V usage is TRBV2 and J usage is TRBJ2-1; 7 bases map to TRBD2. The CDR3 totals 13 residues. Unmatched junction bases numbered 5, after V lost 5 bases and J lost 7 bases. The V gene's germline CDR1 is SNHLY and CDR2 FYNNEI. Written as DNA, the CDR3 is TGTGCCAGCAGTTTACTAGCGCTTAATGAGCAGTTCTTC. Translating it yields CASSLLALNEQFF.

The sample holds a few counts of this clone. V gene TRBV10-3 combines with J gene TRBJ2-5, with unresolved D. The CDR3 length is 14 residues. With 2 bases removed from V and 1 base from J, the gap between germline ends came to 8 bases. CDR1 is ENHRY, CDR2 SYGVKD, per germline. This CDR3 reads CAISEPRTQETQYF. The DNA of the CDR3 is TGTGCCATCAGTGAGCCTCGGACCCAAGAGACCCAGTACTTC.

The chain links TRBV19 to TRBJ1-2, with D unclear. The CDR3 consists of 12 residues. The V gene's germline CDR1 is LNHDA and CDR2 SQIVND (reference sequence). V dropped 3 bases and J dropped 3 bases, with 5 bases sitting between them. DNA of the CDR3: TGTGCCAGTAGTATTTGGGACTATGGCTACACCTTC. This translates into CASSIWDYGYTF.

The chain combines TRBV6-5 with TRBJ1-5; 10 positions match TRBD1. Per germline, CDR1 MNHEY and CDR2 SVGAGI. V lost 4 bases and J lost 7; bases outside the gene matches: 4. The CDR3 loop spans 14 amino acids. For the CDR3, the DNA is TGTGCCAGCAGTTCCCGGGACAGGGGACAGCCCCAGCATTTT. Protein: CASSSRDRGQPQHF.

The CDR3 DNA reads as TGTGCCAGCAGCTTAGCTCCCCAGGCCTACATTCAGTACTTC. It codes for CASSLAPQAYIQYF. This rearrangement joins TRBV7-2 to TRBJ2-4; no clear D. Trimming took 0 bases from V and 8 from J, leaving 11 bases between them. Germline V lookup: CDR1 SGHTA, CDR2 FQGNSA. This CDR3 comprises 14 residues.

The CDR3 DNA reads as TGTGCCAGCAGTTTTTATGGGGGCGCGAATTTAGCCAAAAACATTCAGTACTTC. The encoded protein is CASSFYGGANLAKNIQYF. V usage is TRBV27 and J usage is TRBJ2-4, with TRBD1 as a possible D gene (6 bases). CDR3 length: 18 residues. CDR1 and CDR2 (germline): MNHEY, SMNVEV (reference sequence). The V gene lost 3 bases and the J gene lost 0 bases, with 18 bases spanning the gap.

The chain carries TRBV10-1 and TRBJ2-2; D gene unclear. This CDR3 has 12 amino acids. Between the trimmed V and J ends, which lost 4 bases and 1 base, there was a span of 1 base. Germline-derived CDR1 and CDR2 are WNHNN and SYGVQD (reference sequence). The CDR3 DNA sequence: TGCGCCAGCAGTGGGAACACCGGGGAGCTGTTTTTT. Translation: CASSGNTGELFF.